A single sample is the source of the 30 T cell receptor beta chains below, sequenced in a study of regulatory T cells in long-lasting Graves disease. The time point was: newly diagnosed GD, antithyroid drugs for less than 3 months. Extracted RNA from PBMCs served as the source of the TCR library. Researchers made TCR beta libraries by using iRepertoire HTBI primers and running Arm-PCR on CDR3 regions. TCRdb independently ran MiXCR on the multiplex PCR reads; one entry per CDR3 protein. The sample lists 500,000 or so distinct CDR3 sequences; 16% were seen once. This sample also appeared in a second study, on T cells in Graves' hyperthyroidism and ophthalmopathy.

Specimen: peripheral blood mononuclear cells (PBMCs), collected at new diagnosis, from a patient treated with antithyroid drugs. These receptors all come from a man aged 35-49 years with Graves disease.

This clonotype was seen many times. This chain uses TRBV3-1 with TRBJ2-1; D tentatively fits TRBD1 or TRBD2 (5 bases each). V was clipped by 1 base and J by 10 bases, with 11 bases between them. CDR1 LGHDT and CDR2 YNNKEL come from the germline V gene (reference sequence). The CDR3 has 13 residues. CDR3 DNA: TGTGCCAGCAGCCAAGGGGACCCCTGGGAGCAGTTCTTC. This gives the protein CASSQGDPWEQFF.

This clonotype was picked up a small number of times. This sequence joins TRBV6-5 and TRBJ1-6; possible D gene TRBD1, 6 bases. The CDR3 has 15 amino acids. With 0 bases removed from V and 7 bases from J, the gap between germline ends came to 10 bases. The germline V gene has CDR1 MNHEY and CDR2 SVGAGI. CDR3 coding DNA: TGTGCCAGCAGTTACTCGGGGGCTTGGAATTCACCCCTCCACTTT. Translated: CASSYSGAWNSPLHF.

This clonotype has just a few counts. The chain joins TRBV15 to TRBJ2-5; D may correspond to TRBD1 or TRBD2 (5 bases each). Trimming left V 3 bases short and J 5 bases short, with 13 bases between. This CDR3 comprises 14 residues. Germline CDR1 reads LNHNV; CDR2 reads YYDKDF (reference sequence). The CDR3 bases are TGTGCCACCAGCAGGGGGCGAGGGTTTGAGACCCAGTACTTC. It translates to CATSRGRGFETQYF.

This clonotype was seen ten or more times. The chain is built from TRBV7-9 and TRBJ2-5, with 7 bases matching TRBD2. Germline trimming cut 5 bases from V and 1 base from J; bases unmatched to any gene: 10. The germline gives CDR1 SEHNR, CDR2 FQNEAQ (reference sequence). The CDR3 has 16 residues. The CDR3 DNA sequence: TGTGCCAGCAGCCTACGACGGACTAGACCCCAAGAGACCCAGTACTTC. Protein product: CASSLRRTRPQETQYF.

There are many counts of this clonotype. The CDR3 is CASRRAGGPYEQYF. The CDR3 bases are TGTGCCAGCAGAAGAGCGGGAGGTCCTTACGAGCAGTACTTC. The rearrangement joins TRBV11-2 to TRBJ2-7; 9 bases are shared with TRBD2. V lost 6 bases, J lost 4 bases, and 7 bases stayed unmatched. This CDR3 is 14 amino acids long. Germline V gives CDR1 SGHAT, CDR2 FQNNGV.

This clonotype has at least ten counts. The J gene is TRBJ2-3, the V gene TRBV20-1, with D possibly called TRBD1 or TRBD2 (5 bases each). Trimming pared 3 bases from V and 6 bases from J, leaving 16 bases between. Germline V lookup: CDR1 DFQATT, CDR2 SNEGSKA (reference sequence). CDR3 length: 14 residues. CDR3 protein: CSASVSQWGDTQYF. The CDR3 DNA reads as TGCAGTGCTAGCGTTTCACAATGGGGGGATACGCAGTATTTT.

With respect to this clonotype: One end of the junction varies from germline; a read error may be responsible. This chain links TRBV12-3 or TRBV12-4 with TRBJ2-1; D is possibly TRBD2 (5 bases). This CDR3 is built from 14 residues. CDR3: CASSSAAAYNEQSF. In nucleotides, the CDR3 is TGTGCCAGCAGTTCAGCGGCCGCCTACAATGAGCAGTCCTTC.

The table lists this clonotype with a count of one. The chain combines TRBV5-1 with TRBJ2-2; D remains ambiguous. The germline V and J ends were trimmed by 7 bases and 0 bases, with 10 bases remaining between them. This CDR3 has 14 residues. CDR1 is SGHRS and CDR2 is YFSETQ in the germline V gene. CDR3 DNA: TGCGCCAGCCGGGTTAGGCCGAACACCGGGGAGCTGTTTTTT. It codes for CASRVRPNTGELFF.

This clonotype appeared many times. The chain recombines TRBV29-1 with TRBJ1-3; D unclear. The germline V and J ends were trimmed by 4 bases and 3 bases, with 4 bases remaining between them. Germline assignment: CDR1 SQVTM and CDR2 ANQGSEA. The CDR3 length is 11 residues. The CDR3 is CSVGNGNTIYF. In nucleotides, the CDR3 is TGCAGCGTTGGCAATGGAAACACCATATATTTT. Full variable domain (outside the CDR3, taken from reference TRBV29-1 and TRBJ1-3): SAVISQKPSRDICQRGTSLTIQCQVDSQVTMMFWYRQQPGQSLTLIATANQGSEATYESGFVIDKFPISRPNLTFSTLTVSNMSPEDSSIYLCSVGNGNTIYFGEGSWLTVV.

This clonotype occurred many times. CDR3 region: CASIFNRGTNTEAFF. CDR3 nucleotides: TGTGCCAGCATTTTTAACAGGGGGACGAACACTGAAGCTTTCTTT. The chain uses TRBV28 and TRBJ1-1; 8 bases agree with TRBD1. Looked up from germline, CDR1 is MDHEN and CDR2 is SYDVKM. After removal of 7 bases from V and 1 base from J, the junction contained 8 bases not matched to a gene. The CDR3 length is 15 residues.

This clonotype was observed at least ten times. The chain combines TRBV20-1 with TRBJ1-1; D is ambiguous. V gave up 1 base and J gave up 1 base, with 13 bases separating them. Looked up from germline, CDR1 is DFQATT and CDR2 is SNEGSKA (reference sequence). There are 15 residues in the CDR3. DNA for the CDR3: TGCAGTGCTAGAGTAGTTCGGCGGGGGAACACTGAAGCTTTCTTT. Protein: CSARVVRRGNTEAFF.

This clonotype occurred a few times. This chain joins TRBV29-1 and TRBJ2-1; 10 bases agree with TRBD2. CDR3 length: 13 residues. Germline assignment: CDR1 SQVTM and CDR2 ANQGSEA. V was pared by 3 bases and J by 8 bases, with 4 bases of the junction left unmatched. This chain's CDR3 is CSVDSSGRDEQFF. The CDR3 DNA reads TGCAGCGTTGATTCTAGCGGGAGAGATGAGCAGTTCTTC.

This clonotype was detected ten times or more. Compared with germline, one end of the junction differs, possibly owing to a read error. The chain carries TRBV11-3 and TRBJ2-1; D is undetermined. Germline V gene sequence: CDR1 SGHNT, CDR2 YENEEA. The CDR3 spans 12 residues. The CDR3 loop reads CAGSLGQGEQFF. CDR3 nucleotide sequence: TGTGCCGGCAGCTTAGGTCAAGGTGAGCAGTTCTTC.

In its sample, this clonotype was seen a few times. The V call is TRBV19, the J call TRBJ2-2; TRBD1 or TRBD2 may be the D gene (5 bases each). The CDR3 is made up of 16 amino acids. Germline V gene data show CDR1 as LNHDA and CDR2 as SQIVND (reference sequence). V gave up 7 bases and J gave up 5 bases, with 20 bases separating them. CDR3 DNA: TGTGCCAGTACCACGTGGGGGATAAAGGGTACCGGGGAGCTGTTTTTT. It encodes CASTTWGIKGTGELFF.

This clonotype was observed many times. The chain joins TRBV18 to TRBJ1-5, with a possible D match to TRBD1 (5 bases). The CDR3 covers 14 residues. CDR1 KGHSH and CDR2 LQKENI come from the germline V gene. V lost 4 bases and J 3 bases, leaving 10 bases between the germline ends. In DNA form, the CDR3 reads TGTGCCAGCTCACTTGGCAGGGCCAATCAGCCCCAGCATTTT. As protein: CASSLGRANQPQHF.

This clonotype was observed many times. This sequence joins TRBV20-1 and TRBJ2-7; TRBD2 is a possible D gene (6 bases). V was cut by 7 bases and J by 2 bases, with 18 bases left in between. CDR3 length: 14 amino acids. Germline CDR1 is DFQATT and CDR2 is SNEGSKA (reference sequence). The CDR3 DNA reads as TGCAGTGGGGATATGGGAGGACCCACCTACGAGCAGTACTTC. Translated, it gives CSGDMGGPTYEQYF.

J is TRBJ2-7 and V is TRBV19; 7 bases match TRBD1. The germline V gene has CDR1 LNHDA and CDR2 SQIVND (reference sequence). V dropped 3 bases and J dropped 1; count of bases not matched to a gene: 6. This CDR3 has 15 amino acids. CDR3 amino acids: CASSISLQGSYEQYF. CDR3 in DNA: TGTGCCAGTAGTATTTCTCTACAGGGGTCCTACGAGCAGTACTTC.

This clonotype appeared many times. The rearrangement joins TRBV20-1 to TRBJ2-3; 8 nucleotides match TRBD2. V lost 0 bases to trimming and J lost 0 bases; unmatched junction nucleotides: 2. This CDR3 has 15 amino acids. From germline, CDR1 is DFQATT and CDR2 SNEGSKA (reference sequence). This chain's CDR3 is CSARDSGTSTDTQYF. Written as DNA, the CDR3 is TGCAGTGCTAGAGATAGCGGGACTAGCACAGATACGCAGTATTTT.

The table lists this clonotype with many counts. The rearrangement uses TRBV12-3 or TRBV12-4 and TRBJ2-7, with D maybe TRBD1 (6 bases). The CDR3 runs 12 residues. V was clipped by 7 bases and J by 6 bases, with 13 bases between them. The CDR3 loop is CASKLRGAEQYF. CDR3 coding DNA: TGTGCCAGCAAGCTCAGGGGAGCCGAGCAGTACTTC.

This clonotype appeared many times. The chain has TRBV20-1 and TRBJ1-5; no clear D. Looked up from germline, CDR1 is DFQATT and CDR2 is SNEGSKA (reference sequence). The CDR3 consists of 12 residues. Trimming took 1 base from V and 5 from J, leaving 6 bases between them. The CDR3 sequence: CSARVGDQPQHF. The CDR3, as DNA: TGCAGTGCTAGAGTCGGGGATCAGCCCCAGCATTTT.

This clonotype occurred many times. The rearrangement joins TRBV6-2 or TRBV6-3 to TRBJ1-1; D is possibly TRBD1 (5 bases). Trimming took 4 bases from V and 0 from J, leaving 12 bases between them. The CDR3 loop spans 15 amino acids. Germline lookup yields CDR1 MNHEY and CDR2 SVGEGT. The CDR3 sequence is CASSSGRLMNTEAFF. The CDR3 region has the DNA TGTGCCAGCAGTTCGGGACGACTTATGAACACTGAAGCTTTCTTT.

This clonotype was counted ten times or more. The chain combines TRBV20-1 with TRBJ2-1; 11 bases agree with TRBD2. The V gene end was trimmed by 1 base and the J gene end by 6 bases; junction bases not matched to a gene: 8. This CDR3 spans 16 amino acids. The germline V gene has CDR1 DFQATT and CDR2 SNEGSKA (reference sequence). The CDR3 protein is CSARGITSGSSNEQFF. In DNA form, the CDR3 reads TGCAGTGCTAGAGGGATAACTAGCGGGAGTAGCAATGAGCAGTTCTTC.

This clonotype was counted at least ten times. V and J are TRBV5-1 and TRBJ2-1, with 9 bases matching TRBD2. Per the germline V gene, CDR1 is SGHRS and CDR2 is YFSETQ. Trimming at V came to 2 bases and at J to 6 bases, leaving 6 bases not matched to a gene. This CDR3 is built from 15 residues. The CDR3 loop reads CASSLDLAGTNEQFF. The DNA of the CDR3 is TGCGCCAGCAGCTTAGATCTAGCGGGGACCAATGAGCAGTTCTTC.

This chain connects TRBV18 to TRBJ2-1; the match to TRBD2 covers 16 bases. V was clipped by 3 bases and J by 3 bases; unmatched bases: 8. The germline gives CDR1 KGHSH, CDR2 LQKENI. CDR3 length equals 19 residues. CDR3 loop: CASSPTGTSGRAYYNEQFF. The CDR3 DNA is TGTGCCAGCTCACCTACCGGGACTAGCGGGAGGGCCTACTACAATGAGCAGTTCTTC.

This clonotype came up many times. This chain links TRBV7-9 with TRBJ2-5, with TRBD2 matching over 13 bases. Trimming took 6 bases from V and 1 from J; bases not matched to a gene: 8. The CDR3 extends over 17 amino acids. From germline, CDR1 is SEHNR and CDR2 FQNEAQ (reference sequence). CDR3 sequence reads: CASSPPGTSGVQETQYF. The CDR3 DNA is TGTGCCAGCAGTCCCCCCGGGACTAGCGGGGTCCAAGAGACCCAGTACTTC.

The chain combines TRBV6-1 with TRBJ2-7, with 8 bases matching TRBD1. Trimming took 8 bases from V and 3 from J; bases not matched to a gene: 12. Germline loops: CDR1 MNHNS, CDR2 SASEGT. The CDR3 contains 15 residues. The CDR3 loop is CASGAGGGYFYEQYF. The DNA of the CDR3 is TGTGCCAGCGGGGCAGGGGGCGGGTACTTCTACGAGCAGTACTTC.

The chain's CDR3 is CASSIGVNQPQHF. DNA of the CDR3: TGTGCCAGTAGTATCGGGGTCAATCAGCCCCAGCATTTT. This rearrangement joins TRBV19 to TRBJ1-5; no clear D gene. This CDR3 is built from 13 residues. Germline V gene lookup returns CDR1 LNHDA and CDR2 SQIVND (reference sequence). Trimming pared 3 bases from V and 3 bases from J, leaving 6 bases between.

This clonotype came up many times. The chain couples TRBV11-3 to TRBJ2-1; D unclear. V shed 4 bases and J shed 5 bases, with 6 bases lying between them. Germline loops: CDR1 SGHNT, CDR2 YENEEA. The CDR3 is 12 amino acids. CDR3 amino acids: CASSSPNNEQFF. The DNA for the CDR3 is TGTGCCAGCAGCTCACCCAACAATGAGCAGTTCTTC. The full variable domain, with the rest looked up from reference TRBV11-3 and TRBJ2-1, is EAGVVQSPRYKIIEKKQPVAFWCNPISGHNTLYWYLQNLGQGPELLIRYENEEAVDDSQLPKDRFSAERLKGVDSTLKIQPAELGDSAVYLCASSSPNNEQFFGPGTRLTVL.

This clonotype was seen only a few times. The chain recombines TRBV30 with TRBJ2-3; 11 positions match TRBD2. This CDR3 comprises 14 residues. Germline V gene lookup returns CDR1 GTSNPN and CDR2 SVGIG (reference sequence). J gave up 7 bases and V 2 bases, and 5 bases lay outside the gene matches. The CDR3 protein is CAWSRLAGRNTQYF. DNA of the CDR3: TGTGCCTGGAGTAGACTAGCGGGACGAAATACGCAGTATTTT.

In this sample, this clonotype turned up many times. The V call is TRBV2, the J call TRBJ2-3, with 8 bases fitting TRBD2. V dropped 6 bases and J dropped 1; count of bases not matched to a gene: 9. This CDR3 has 16 residues. CDR1 and CDR2 from the germline V gene are SNHLY and FYNNEI. The DNA for the CDR3 is TGTGCCAGCAGCGAACCTAGCGGGCCTGGCACAGATACGCAGTATTTT. Translation: CASSEPSGPGTDTQYF.